These 26 T cell receptor beta chains share one sample of origin, sequenced in a study of T cells after yellow fever vaccination. One entry per CDR3 protein results from TCRdb running MiXCR on the 5' RACE reads. This table holds under 700,000 distinct CDR3 sequences, around 17% found once. The sample consisted of PBMCs, taken about 5 days after the first yellow fever vaccination. The receptors stem from a man aged 18 to 30 who received the YFV17D yellow fever vaccine.

This clonotype was seen only a few times. The chain joins TRBV27 to TRBJ1-2, with unresolved D. Germline CDR1 MNHEY, CDR2 SMNVEV (reference sequence). The CDR3 totals 16 residues. V was trimmed by 6 bases and J by 4 bases, leaving 21 bases between them. CDR3 nucleotides: TGTGCCAGCAGCCGGGGTCCGGCGGAATACATCTATGGCTACACCTTC. Translated, it gives CASSRGPAEYIYGYTF.

This clonotype was detected a few times. The CDR3 spells CASSFLYQETQYF. Written as DNA, the CDR3 is TGTGCCAGCAGCTTTCTGTACCAAGAGACCCAGTACTTC. The chain has TRBV7-6 and TRBJ2-5; D call uncertain. CDR1 SGHVS and CDR2 FNYEAQ come from the germline V gene. The V gene lost 3 bases and the J gene lost 0 bases, with 5 bases spanning the gap. The CDR3 extends over 13 amino acids.

This chain connects TRBV7-2 to TRBJ1-5, with 9 bases fitting TRBD1. From germline, CDR1 is SGHTA and CDR2 FQGNSA. This CDR3 contains 16 residues. The trim removed 0 bases at V and 5 bases at J, leaving 5 bases unmatched. The CDR3 protein is CASSLAGTGYHQPQHF. The CDR3 DNA reads TGTGCCAGCAGCTTAGCCGGGACAGGGTACCATCAGCCCCAGCATTTT.

In DNA form, the CDR3 reads TGTGCCAGCAGTCCCCGGACAGTAGGCACAGATACGCAGTATTTT. It codes for CASSPRTVGTDTQYF. This chain joins TRBV12-3 or TRBV12-4 and TRBJ2-3, with D possibly matching TRBD1 (6 bases). The CDR3 extends over 15 amino acids. Trimming shortened V by 5 bases and J by 1 base, and 13 bases separated the two germline ends.

This clonotype was recorded many times. This chain links TRBV5-1 with TRBJ1-2; D is perhaps TRBD1 (6 bases). The CDR3 runs 13 residues. Germline V gene sequence: CDR1 SGHRS, CDR2 YFSETQ. The V gene lost 5 bases and the J gene lost 8 bases, with 16 bases spanning the gap. The CDR3 protein is CASRRDMQGGYTF. The CDR3 coding sequence is TGCGCCAGCAGACGGGACATGCAAGGAGGCTACACCTTC.

This chain connects TRBV29-1 to TRBJ2-1; 8 bases agree with TRBD1. The V gene's germline CDR1 is SQVTM and CDR2 ANQGSEA. This CDR3 is built from 13 residues. The ends lost 5 bases at V and 6 bases at J; junction bases unmatched: 6. The CDR3: CSVLGTGVNEQFF. CDR3 DNA: TGCAGCGTTTTGGGGACAGGAGTCAATGAGCAGTTCTTC.

This chain uses TRBV2 with TRBJ1-6; the D gene is possibly TRBD1 (6 bases). Germline assignment: CDR1 SNHLY and CDR2 FYNNEI. Trimming left V 10 bases short and J 5 bases short, with 12 bases between. The CDR3 has 13 amino acids. The CDR3 sequence: CANQDRHNSPLHF. The CDR3 DNA reads as TGTGCCAACCAGGACAGACATAATTCACCCCTCCACTTT.

The rearrangement joins TRBV20-1 to TRBJ2-5; TRBD1 agrees at 8 bases. The CDR3 runs 14 residues. The V segment lost 3 bases and the J segment 3 bases; nucleotides outside the gene matches: 6. CDR1 and CDR2 from the germline V gene are DFQATT and SNEGSKA (reference sequence). The CDR3 coding sequence is TGCAGTGCTAGCAGGACAGGGAACGAAGAGACCCAGTACTTC. Amino acid sequence: CSASRTGNEETQYF.

The V and J genes are TRBV4-1 and TRBJ2-1; D might be TRBD1 (5 bases). The length of the CDR3 is 17 residues. Trimming left V 0 bases short and J 1 base short, with 13 bases between. Germline lookup yields CDR1 MGHRA and CDR2 YSYEKL. In DNA form, the CDR3 reads TGCGCCAGCAGCCAAGAGTATACAGGCTTATCCTACAATGAGCAGTTCTTC. This encodes CASSQEYTGLSYNEQFF.

This clonotype showed up just once. The chain uses TRBV7-9 and TRBJ2-3; D is undetermined. The CDR3 loop spans 16 amino acids. Germline CDR1 is SEHNR and CDR2 is FQNEAQ (reference sequence). V lost 5 bases and J 1 base, leaving 16 bases between the germline ends. In DNA, the CDR3 is TGTGCCAGCAGCCCCCTGTCGACCCAGGGCACAGATACGCAGTATTTT. This sequence encodes CASSPLSTQGTDTQYF.

This clonotype was seen more than once but under ten times. The chain recombines TRBV7-3 with TRBJ2-3; 7 nucleotides agree with TRBD2. From germline, CDR1 is SGHTA and CDR2 FQGTGA. V shed 5 bases and J 9 bases; nucleotides not matched to a gene: 11. This CDR3 spans 14 amino acids. The CDR3 here is CASSPNGLGATQYF. The CDR3 DNA reads TGTGCCAGCAGCCCTAATGGACTAGGCGCCACGCAGTATTTT.

This chain links TRBV5-4 with TRBJ2-5; D is undetermined. From germline, CDR1 is SGHNT and CDR2 YYREEE (reference sequence). The CDR3 has 15 amino acids. V lost 1 base to trimming and J lost 5 bases, with 15 bases between them. The CDR3 here is CASSLNLRPGETQYF. Here the CDR3 DNA reads TGTGCCAGCAGCTTGAACTTACGCCCTGGGGAGACCCAGTACTTC.

This clonotype appeared a few times. The J gene is TRBJ2-7, the V gene TRBV4-2; 8 bases agree with TRBD2. Germline lookup yields CDR1 LGHNA and CDR2 YNFKEQ. J was trimmed by 3 bases and V by 3 bases; bases with no gene match: 19. The CDR3 covers 19 residues. The CDR3 here is CASSHRGGQRTSGYYEQYF. Here the CDR3 DNA reads TGTGCCAGCAGCCACAGAGGTGGCCAGAGAACTAGCGGCTACTACGAGCAGTACTTC.

This clonotype has more than one count but fewer than ten. The chain combines TRBV20-1 with TRBJ2-4; D might be TRBD1 (5 bases). The CDR3 covers 13 residues. CDR1 DFQATT and CDR2 SNEGSKA come from the germline V gene (reference sequence). V gave up 4 bases and J gave up 4 bases, with 11 bases separating them. CDR3 residues: CSATDRPKNIQYF. CDR3 sequence (DNA): TGCAGTGCTACCGACAGACCTAAAAACATTCAGTACTTC.

This clonotype was found many times. The chain is built from TRBV15 and TRBJ1-2, with D possibly being TRBD1 (6 bases). Per the germline V gene, CDR1 is LNHNV and CDR2 is YYDKDF (reference sequence). This CDR3 is built from 15 residues. Between the trimmed V and J ends, which lost 0 bases and 4 bases, there was a span of 12 bases. CDR3 DNA: TGTGCCACCAGCAGAGAGTCAGGGGCAATCTATGGCTACACCTTC. Its protein product is CATSRESGAIYGYTF.

This rearrangement joins TRBV6-2 or TRBV6-3 to TRBJ2-1; D is undetermined. CDR1 and CDR2 from the germline V gene are MNHEY and SVGEGT. V was shortened by 5 bases and J by 5 bases, with 19 bases between the two germline ends. This CDR3 has 16 residues. The CDR3 loop is CASSGFSYRSNNEQFF. The CDR3 DNA is TGTGCCAGCAGTGGGTTTAGCTACCGATCCAACAATGAGCAGTTCTTC.

This clonotype was observed a few times. V usage is TRBV5-1 and J usage is TRBJ2-3; 8 bases line up with TRBD1. Germline CDR1 SGHRS, CDR2 YFSETQ. J was trimmed by 2 bases and V by 0 bases; bases with no gene match: 17. This CDR3 has 20 residues. The CDR3 DNA follows: TGCGCCAGCAGCTTGGTTCCCCAGGCCAGGGCAGGGGGCTTCACAGATACGCAGTATTTT. Its protein product is CASSLVPQARAGGFTDTQYF.

This clonotype has just a few counts. The rearrangement joins TRBV24-1 to TRBJ1-6; unclear D gene. V lost 9 bases and J 0 bases, leaving 8 bases between the germline ends. CDR3 length equals 14 residues. Per the germline V gene, CDR1 is KGHDR and CDR2 is SFDVKD. The CDR3 sequence: CATSEGSYNSPLHF. The DNA for the CDR3 is TGTGCCACCTCCGAGGGCTCCTATAATTCACCCCTCCACTTT.

This clonotype appeared a few times. V gene TRBV9 combines with J gene TRBJ2-7, with TRBD2 identical over 9 bases. The CDR3 contains 15 residues. Germline V gene sequence: CDR1 SGDLS, CDR2 YYNGEE. J was trimmed by 4 bases and V by 0 bases; bases with no gene match: 5. CDR3 DNA: TGTGCCAGCAGCGTAGAGGGCGGGGGGGTTTACGAGCAGTACTTC. Its protein is CASSVEGGGVYEQYF. The whole variable domain, remainder taken from reference TRBV9 and TRBJ2-7, is DSGVTQTPKHLITATGQRVTLRCSPRSGDLSVYWYQQSLDQGLQFLIQYYNGEERAKGNILERFSAQQFPDLHSELNLSSLELGDSALYFCASSVEGGGVYEQYFGPGTRLTVT.

The V gene is TRBV5-1, the J gene TRBJ2-5, with D possibly TRBD1 on 5 matching bases. V dropped 2 bases and J dropped 4 bases, with 12 bases sitting between them. CDR1 and CDR2 from the germline V gene are SGHRS and YFSETQ. This CDR3 is 14 amino acids long. The CDR3, as DNA: TGCGCCAGCAGCTTTACAGGACCCCCAGAGACCCAGTACTTC. Its translation is CASSFTGPPETQYF.

The V and J genes are TRBV7-2 and TRBJ2-7; 7 bases line up with TRBD1. Germline V lookup: CDR1 SGHTA, CDR2 FQGNSA. The CDR3 runs to 14 residues. V was pared by 2 bases and J by 3 bases, with 4 bases of the junction left unmatched. The CDR3 DNA reads TGTGCCAGCAGCTTAAGCAGGGACAGCTACGAGCAGTACTTC. Protein product: CASSLSRDSYEQYF.

The sample holds a few counts of this clonotype. V and J are TRBV12-3 or TRBV12-4 and TRBJ2-7; 9 nucleotides line up with TRBD2. V lost 6 bases to trimming and J lost 1 base; unmatched junction nucleotides: 1. This CDR3 is built from 13 residues. This CDR3 is CASRSGGSYEQYF. CDR3 in DNA: TGTGCCAGCAGGAGCGGGGGGTCCTACGAGCAGTACTTC.

This clonotype was observed a few times. The chain combines TRBV7-9 with TRBJ1-2; D unresolved. Germline values: CDR1 SEHNR, CDR2 FQNEAQ (reference sequence). The germline V and J ends were trimmed by 1 base and 1 base, with 7 bases remaining between them. The CDR3 covers 14 residues. CDR3 loop: CASSLVGINYGYTF. Written as DNA, the CDR3 is TGTGCCAGCAGCTTAGTGGGGATTAACTATGGCTACACCTTC.

The CDR3 loop reads CASSDPGQGFEQYV. CDR3 in DNA: TGTGCCAGCAGTGACCCGGGACAGGGCTTCGAGCAGTACGTC. The chain employs TRBV6-1 and TRBJ2-7, with TRBD1 matching 9 bases. V trimming: 3 bases; J trimming: 6 bases; junction bases outside the gene matches: 6. Per the germline V gene, CDR1 is MNHNS and CDR2 is SASEGT. CDR3 length equals 14 residues.

The gene calls are TRBV4-3 and TRBJ2-1, with TRBD2 matching 13 bases. J was trimmed by 9 bases and V by 3 bases; bases with no gene match: 17. The CDR3 is 19 residues long. Germline CDR1 LGHNA, CDR2 YSLEER. Here the CDR3 DNA reads TGCGCCAGCAGCCAGTATTCCGGGACTAGCGGGGACCCTTTGAGTGAGCAGTTCTTC. Translating it yields CASSQYSGTSGDPLSEQFF.

A few counts support this clonotype. The chain combines TRBV5-1 with TRBJ2-1; D gene uncertain. The CDR3 is made up of 12 amino acids. V was clipped by 4 bases and J by 9 bases, with 11 bases between them. Germline V gives CDR1 SGHRS, CDR2 YFSETQ. This chain's CDR3 is CASSVSWGEQFF. CDR3 DNA sequence: TGCGCCAGCAGCGTATCCTGGGGTGAGCAGTTCTTC.